The next 13 T cell receptor beta chains were all read from a single sample in a study of OX40 agonist ivuxolimab in advanced cancers. Some clones are missing from TCRdb's copy, which holds only in-frame ones; the method was immunoSEQ multiplex PCR. Among around 72,000 clones, around 87% were seen once, and the ten largest hold approximately 0.91%. The source material was CD4+ or CD8+ T cells sorted from blood, sampled in a trial of the OX40 agonist ivuxolimab. The source of these receptors is an adult with an advanced solid tumor such as melanoma, head and neck, liver or kidney cancer.

The chain uses TRBV5-1 and TRBJ1-1, with a weak D call TRBD1 (5 bases). V was cut by 0 bases and J by 10 bases, with 13 bases left in between. This CDR3 has 13 amino acids. Germline CDR1 SGHRS, CDR2 YFSETQ. The CDR3 here is CASSLETGPGAFF. The DNA of the CDR3 is TGCGCCAGCAGCTTGGAGACGGGACCCGGAGCTTTCTTT.

This chain links TRBV9 with TRBJ2-7; D gene ambiguous. V lost 0 bases to trimming and J lost 6 bases, with 10 bases between them. The length of the CDR3 is 13 residues. CDR1 is SGDLS, CDR2 YYNGEE, per germline. This CDR3 is CASSVEPLSEQYF. DNA for the CDR3: TGTGCCAGCAGCGTAGAGCCCCTCTCCGAGCAGTACTTC.

The chain couples TRBV7-3 to TRBJ2-1; D possibly corresponds to TRBD1 (6 bases). Germline V gene sequence: CDR1 SGHTA, CDR2 FQGTGA. CDR3 length: 18 residues. With 1 base removed from V and 0 bases from J, the gap between germline ends came to 16 bases. The CDR3 here is CASSLNPTGPSSYNEQFF. The CDR3 coding sequence is TGTGCCAGCAGCTTAAACCCGACAGGTCCGAGCTCCTACAATGAGCAGTTCTTC.

This chain joins TRBV9 and TRBJ2-7, with 10 bases matching TRBD1. The ends lost 0 bases at V and 9 bases at J; junction bases unmatched: 6. Looked up from germline, CDR1 is SGDLS and CDR2 is YYNGEE. The CDR3 is 14 residues long. This chain's CDR3 is CASSVEGQGLVQYF. CDR3 DNA: TGTGCCAGCAGCGTAGAGGGACAGGGGTTGGTGCAGTACTTC.

The chain carries TRBV20-1 and TRBJ2-3, with 8 bases fitting TRBD2. The germline V gene has CDR1 DFQATT and CDR2 SNEGSKA (reference sequence). V dropped 6 bases and J dropped 11; count of bases not matched to a gene: 7. The CDR3 spans 11 residues. This CDR3 reads CSAPPGLEQYF. The CDR3 DNA follows: TGCAGTGCCCCTCCGGGACTAGAGCAGTATTTT.

This clone was recorded a few times. The V call is TRBV7-9, the J call TRBJ2-3; D gene uncertain. The CDR3 totals 15 residues. Trimming took 4 bases from V and 3 from J, leaving 14 bases between them. Per the germline V gene, CDR1 is SEHNR and CDR2 is FQNEAQ (reference sequence). The CDR3 DNA reads TGTGCCAGCAGCTCCGAAAAGCTAGGGACAGATACGCAGTATTTT. Translating gives CASSSEKLGTDTQYF.

This clone was seen a handful of times. This sequence joins TRBV2 and TRBJ1-6; no clear D gene. V dropped 6 bases and J dropped 10 bases, with 10 bases sitting between them. Germline CDR1 SNHLY, CDR2 FYNNEI. This CDR3 is 12 amino acids long. The CDR3 loop is CASSVGRSPLHF. CDR3 DNA: TGTGCCAGCAGCGTTGGTCGGTCACCCCTCCACTTT.

The chain combines TRBV19 with TRBJ2-3; 11 bases match TRBD2. The V and J ends lost 9 bases and 6 bases, in that order; junction bases with no gene match: 11. Germline V CDR1 and CDR2: LNHDA, SQIVND (reference sequence). This CDR3 is built from 15 residues. In DNA, the CDR3 is TGTGCCAGCCAATCAACCCGACTAGCGGGGGATACGCAGTATTTT. Its protein product is CASQSTRLAGDTQYF.

This clone was seen a handful of times. The chain uses TRBV27 and TRBJ2-2; 10 bases line up with TRBD2. Trimming at V came to 5 bases and at J to 4 bases, leaving 4 bases not matched to a gene. Germline V gene lookup returns CDR1 MNHEY and CDR2 SMNVEV (reference sequence). CDR3 length: 15 amino acids. CDR3 protein: CASSTLAGVTGELFF. The CDR3 region has the DNA TGTGCCAGCAGTACCCTAGCGGGAGTCACCGGGGAGCTGTTTTTT.

The V and J genes are TRBV7-3 and TRBJ2-3; TRBD2 matches 14 bases. Germline trimming cut 4 bases from V and 4 bases from J; bases unmatched to any gene: 7. The germline V gene has CDR1 SGHTA and CDR2 FQGTGA. The length of the CDR3 is 17 residues. Here the CDR3 DNA reads TGTGCCAGCAGCTCAGGGACTAGCGGGGGATACTCAGATACGCAGTATTTT. The encoded protein is CASSSGTSGGYSDTQYF.

The gene calls are TRBV2 and TRBJ1-1; D is perhaps TRBD1 (6 bases). V dropped 8 bases and J dropped 0 bases, with 13 bases sitting between them. The CDR3 spans 14 residues. The germline V gene has CDR1 SNHLY and CDR2 FYNNEI. The CDR3: CASPIRQVNTEAFF. The CDR3 region has the DNA TGTGCCAGCCCTATAAGACAGGTGAACACTGAAGCTTTCTTT.

The CDR3 coding sequence is TGCGCCAGCAGCCTAGGGACAGGGACTGAAAAACTGTTTTTT. Residues: CASSLGTGTEKLFF. V usage is TRBV4-1 and J usage is TRBJ1-4; 9 bases agree with TRBD1. The CDR3 covers 14 residues. Unmatched junction bases numbered 4, after V lost 4 bases and J lost 7 bases. Germline lookup yields CDR1 MGHRA and CDR2 YSYEKL.

The chain uses TRBV7-3 and TRBJ2-2; D remains ambiguous. The V and J ends lost 8 bases and 1 base respectively, with 11 bases between them. The CDR3 sequence is 14 residues long. Germline V CDR1 and CDR2: SGHTA, FQGTGA. The CDR3 DNA reads as TGTGCCAGCGCCCCCCCGGGGAACACCGGGGAGCTGTTTTTT. Protein product: CASAPPGNTGELFF.